What follows are 2 T cell receptor beta chains derived from one specimen sequenced in a study of blood T cell repertoires in COVID-19. Sequenced by immunoSEQ multiplex PCR; TCRdb stores in-frame clones only, minus some. The repertoire holds over 120,000 clones, 60% to 80% seen once, with roughly 2.9% in the top ten. Material: PBMCs or T cells enriched from blood (not recorded which). The source is a woman in her forties or fifties who had recovered from COVID-19.

This sequence joins TRBV5-1 and TRBJ2-1, with a weak D call TRBD2 (6 bases). Germline V CDR1 and CDR2: SGHRS, YFSETQ. This CDR3 has 15 residues. V lost 2 bases and J 4 bases, leaving 13 bases between the germline ends. In nucleotides, the CDR3 is TGCGCCAGCAGCTTAGGCGGGATATCTTACAATGAGCAGTTCTTC. It is translated as CASSLGGISYNEQFF.

The sample holds one count of this clone. The gene calls are TRBV4-1 and TRBJ2-7, with TRBD2 matching 8 bases. The J segment lost 2 bases and the V segment lost 4 bases, leaving 7 bases of the junction unmatched. In germline, CDR1 is MGHRA, CDR2 YSYEKL. CDR3 length: 15 residues. The CDR3: CASSRAGSGAYEQYF. The CDR3 DNA follows: TGCGCCAGCAGCCGGGCGGGTAGCGGGGCCTACGAGCAGTACTTC.